The T cell receptor beta chain described here comes from a study of OX40 agonist ivuxolimab in advanced cancers. Findings and limits, study-wide: Expanded peripheral T cells had an undetermined antigen specificity.

The protocol was immunoSEQ multiplex PCR, while the TCRdb copy is restricted to in-frame clones and leaves out a portion. The data show fewer than 45,000 clones, with 65% to 80% seen just once and roughly 19% held by the top ten. Patients with a history of autoimmune disease or on systemic immunosuppression were excluded. Comment on this clone: Its target is not known.

CDR1 is MRHNA and CDR2 is SNTAGT in the germline V gene. This CDR3 is built from 14 residues. The J segment lost 5 bases and the V segment lost 3 bases, leaving 4 bases of the junction unmatched. This specimen was CD4+ or CD8+ T cells sorted from blood, taken in a trial of the OX40 agonist ivuxolimab. This clonotype was obtained from an adult with an advanced solid tumor such as melanoma, head and neck, liver or kidney cancer. The chain recombines TRBV6-4 with TRBJ2-5; TRBD1 matches at 9 bases. The CDR3 loop reads CASSETGGIETQYF. The CDR3 coding sequence is TGTGCCAGCAGTGAGACAGGGGGTATTGAGACCCAGTACTTC.